These 15 T cell receptor beta chains came from one sample sequenced in a study of shared T cell receptors in the human thymus. Assay: immunoSEQ multiplex PCR; the TCRdb copy retains only in-frame clones and omits some. The data show hundreds of thousands of clones, roughly 90% seen once. In addition, the sample was reused for a study of human thymus T cells.

The specimen sequenced was thymocytes. These receptors were obtained from a boy in the first two years of life with a congenital heart defect.

As for this clone: The same CDR3 can be traced to other DNA sequences in this sample. The gene calls are TRBV5-6 and TRBJ2-1; TRBD1 agrees at 11 bases. The CDR3 consists of 15 residues. The V gene end was trimmed by 5 bases and the J gene end by 2 bases; junction bases not matched to a gene: 3. Germline CDR1 and CDR2: SGHDT and YYEEEE. The DNA for the CDR3 is TGTGCCAGCAGTCCGGACAGGGGGCCCTACAATGAGCAGTTCTTC. Translation gives CASSPDRGPYNEQFF.

V gene TRBV11-3 combines with J gene TRBJ2-7; D possibly corresponds to TRBD1 (5 bases). V was pared by 5 bases and J by 3 bases, with 14 bases between. The CDR3 is 14 residues long. The germline gives CDR1 SGHNT, CDR2 YENEEA. The CDR3 nucleotides are TGTGCCAGCAGCCCCGAGACAGACCACTACGAGCAGTACTTC. It translates to CASSPETDHYEQYF.

This clone appeared a single time. The chain has TRBV10-3 and TRBJ1-5; D gene unclear. Germline V gene lookup returns CDR1 ENHRY and CDR2 SYGVKD. This CDR3 has 18 amino acids. The V end lost 5 bases, the J end lost 0 bases, and 20 bases lay between the germline ends. CDR3 region: CAISSMTRYLYSNQPQHF. As DNA, the CDR3 is TGTGCCATCAGTTCTATGACACGGTACCTCTATAGCAATCAGCCCCAGCATTTT.

The chain combines TRBV7-3 with TRBJ2-7; 11 bases are a match to TRBD2. The V gene end was trimmed by 1 base and the J gene end by 2 bases; junction bases not matched to a gene: 13. The CDR3 covers 19 residues. Germline V gene data show CDR1 as SGHTA and CDR2 as FQGTGA. CDR3 nucleotides: TGTGCCAGCAGCTTAAACCCCGCGGGAACTAGCGGGAGAGCCTACGAGCAGTACTTC. It is translated as CASSLNPAGTSGRAYEQYF.

V is TRBV4-1 and J is TRBJ1-5; D is uncertain. This CDR3 is 14 amino acids long. Trimming left V 4 bases short and J 6 bases short, with 13 bases between. Per the germline V gene, CDR1 is MGHRA and CDR2 is YSYEKL. The CDR3 reads CASSPRRGAQPQHF. The DNA for the CDR3 is TGCGCCAGCAGCCCCCGGCGGGGTGCTCAGCCCCAGCATTTT.

The chain links TRBV7-8 to TRBJ1-2, with D tentatively TRBD1 (5 bases). V dropped 5 bases and J dropped 8 bases, with 24 bases sitting between them. Germline loops: CDR1 SGHVS, CDR2 FQNEAQ. This CDR3 is 16 amino acids long. The CDR3 nucleotides read TGTGCCAGCAGCCTAGAGTGGGCACATGCGGGGGTAGGCTACACCTTC. It encodes CASSLEWAHAGVGYTF. The complete variable domain, with remaining parts taken from reference TRBV7-8 and TRBJ1-2, reads GAGVSQSPRYKVAKRGQDVALRCDPISGHVSLFWYQQALGQGPEFLTYFQNEAQLDKSGLPSDRFFAERPEGSVSTLKIQRTQQEDSAVYLCASSLEWAHAGVGYTFGSGTRLTVV.

V gene TRBV20-1 combines with J gene TRBJ2-5, with TRBD2 as a possible D gene (6 bases). The V gene lost 7 bases and the J gene lost 2 bases, with 8 bases spanning the gap. The length of the CDR3 is 11 residues. Germline V gene sequence: CDR1 DFQATT, CDR2 SNEGSKA (reference sequence). As DNA, the CDR3 is TGCAGTGGGGAGGAGCAAGAGACCCAGTACTTC. Its protein product is CSGEEQETQYF.

The genes are TRBV7-9 and TRBJ2-7; 8 nucleotides align to TRBD2. Trimming at V came to 8 bases and at J to 7 bases, leaving 10 bases not matched to a gene. Germline V lookup: CDR1 SEHNR, CDR2 FQNEAQ (reference sequence). This CDR3 has 13 amino acids. CDR3 protein: CASRGGRAGEQYF. CDR3 nucleotide sequence: TGTGCCAGCCGGGGGGGCAGGGCGGGAGAGCAGTACTTC. The full variable domain, in which reference TRBV7-9 and TRBJ2-7 provide the parts outside the CDR3, is DTGVSQNPRHKITKRGQNVTFRCDPISEHNRLYWYRQTLGQGPEFLTYFQNEAQLEKSRLLSDRFSAERPKGSFSTLEIQRTEQGDSAMYLCASRGGRAGEQYFGPGTRLTVT.

The chain carries TRBV7-9 and TRBJ1-4, with a possible D match to TRBD1 (5 bases). The CDR3 has 18 residues. V was trimmed by 5 bases and J by 0 bases, leaving 19 bases between them. Looked up from germline, CDR1 is SEHNR and CDR2 is FQNEAQ (reference sequence). The CDR3 DNA is TGTGCCAGCAGCGAGGCGACAGTGCCCCGAGCAACTAATGAAAAACTGTTTTTT. Protein sequence: CASSEATVPRATNEKLFF.

CDR3 amino acids: CASSFRRQGRNEQYF. The CDR3 nucleotides are TGCGCCAGCAGCTTCCGGCGGCAGGGTCGGAACGAGCAGTACTTC. This chain links TRBV5-1 with TRBJ2-7; D is perhaps TRBD1 (5 bases). Germline assignment: CDR1 SGHRS and CDR2 YFSETQ. The V gene lost 2 bases and the J gene lost 5 bases, with 17 bases spanning the gap. The CDR3 sequence is 15 residues long.

A single count supports this clone. This chain connects TRBV28 to TRBJ2-7; 7 bases fit TRBD2. Germline V gene data show CDR1 as MDHEN and CDR2 as SYDVKM. The CDR3 has 17 amino acids. The junction had 16 bases not matched to a gene; V was cut back by 3 bases and J by 5 bases. The chain's CDR3 is CASSFPGKVREVDEQYF. CDR3 DNA sequence: TGTGCCAGCAGTTTCCCGGGGAAAGTACGGGAGGTGGACGAGCAGTACTTC.

Turning to this clone: The germline gene is not matched at one end of the junction; a read error may be the cause. The rearrangement uses TRBV11-2 and TRBJ2-7; TRBD1 agrees at 9 bases. From germline, CDR1 is SGHAT and CDR2 FQNNGV. The CDR3 runs to 18 residues. This CDR3 is CASSLEGGSGQGGYERYF. The CDR3 DNA reads as TGTGCCAGCAGCTTAGAGGGTGGCTCGGGACAGGGTGGCTACGAGCGGTACTTC.

The V call is TRBV6-5, the J call TRBJ2-7; 7 nucleotides line up with TRBD2. The CDR3 is 15 residues long. CDR1 and CDR2 (germline): MNHEY, SVGAGI. The V gene end was trimmed by 6 bases and the J gene end by 0 bases; junction bases not matched to a gene: 8. The CDR3 loop is CASSPPSGASYEQYF. CDR3 sequence (DNA): TGTGCCAGCAGCCCCCCAAGCGGGGCCTCCTACGAGCAGTACTTC.

The chain is built from TRBV10-3 and TRBJ2-7; maybe TRBD1 (6 bases). The V gene's germline CDR1 is ENHRY and CDR2 SYGVKD. Trimming pared 2 bases from V and 7 bases from J, leaving 18 bases between. The CDR3 length is 15 residues. The CDR3 here is CAISEEGIQGTEQYF. For the CDR3, the DNA is TGTGCCATCAGTGAGGAGGGCATACAGGGTACGGAGCAGTACTTC.

To note about this clone: One end of the junction varies from germline; a read error may be responsible. Other DNA variants within this sample encode the same CDR3. V and J are TRBV5-1 and TRBJ1-1; the match to TRBD1 covers 7 bases. The CDR3 is 15 residues long. Germline loops: CDR1 SGHRS, CDR2 YFSETQ. The CDR3 loop is CASSFLGRGNTEAFF. The DNA for the CDR3 is TGCGCCAGCAGCTTCTTGGGCAGGGGGAACACTGAGGCTTTCTTT. The full variable domain, in which reference TRBV5-1 and TRBJ1-1 provide the parts outside the CDR3, is KAGVTQTPRYLIKTRGQQVTLSCSPISGHRSVSWYQQTPGQGLQFLFEYFSETQRNKGNFPGRFSGRQFSNSRSEMNVSTLELGDSALYLCASSFLGRGNTEAFFGQGTRLTVV.